This T cell receptor beta chain was sequenced in a study of post-analysis software for immune sequencing data. As concerns this clonotype: Its cognate antigen is unknown.

CDR1 SNHLY and CDR2 FYNNEI come from the germline V gene. This CDR3 comprises 14 residues. Study-level points and caveats: Those with multiple sclerosis, the patient group, showed significantly lower normalized Chao1 diversity than controls. When patients were compared with controls, about 5 TRBV segments were more frequent, TRBV5-6, TRBV5-1 and TRBV20-1 among them. Samples prepared in the same batch strongly co-clustered by F measure.

The library was made from cDNA and included unique molecular identifiers. TCRdb independently ran MiXCR on the PCR reads; one entry per CDR3 protein. The profile shows just over 250,000 distinct CDR3 sequences, about 40% of them singletons. Sequencing was carried out using blood. The TCR originated in a girl aged 10 to 17 with multiple sclerosis. This chain links TRBV2 with TRBJ2-4; the D is unclear. Judging by the DNA end, TRBJ2-7 fits better; the J call may be wrong. The CDR3 DNA is TGTGCCAGCAGGGGTGGTAGTGGAGCCTACGAGCAGTACTTC. It translates to CASRGGSGAYEQYF.